What follows describes a single T cell receptor (beta chain). Its antigen is currently unknown. Treatment indicated: roughly 11-day PBMC culture with coronavirus spike peptide pools or control peptides (ViraFEST assay). Expansion of antigen-specific T cells with peptide pools by ViraFEST preceded sequencing of TCRs. Peptide pools at around 9.1 ug/ml, together with 10 IU/ml IL-2, were added to cultures of approximately 2 million PBMCs per well. The CDR3 runs to 12 residues. Germline trimming cut 4 bases from V and 8 bases from J; bases unmatched to any gene: 4. Germline V gene sequence: CDR1 MRHNA, CDR2 SNTAGT. This entry is derived from a study of vaccination and CD4 T cells after COVID-19. Points from the study as a whole: The median number of SARS-CoV-2-reactive clonotypes increased from roughly 19 to 38, a change that did not reach significance.

CD4+ T cells that had been cultured provided DNA sequenced with the Oncomine TCR Beta short-read assay. From CD4+ T cells that had been cultured, genomic DNA was extracted. One entry per CDR3 protein, called by TCRdb with MiXCR from the PCR reads. The table records around 11,000 distinct CDR3 sequences, roughly 45% of them present only once. The J gene is TRBJ1-1, the V gene TRBV6-4, with 7 bases identical to TRBD1. The sequence was collected from a human donor who had recovered from COVID-19. Material: CD4+ T cells from blood, cultured in vitro. The CDR3 bases are TGTGCCAGCAGTGGGGAGACAGGGGAAGCTTTCTTT. This encodes CASSGETGEAFF.